The 27 T cell receptor beta chains below all came from one sample that was sequenced in a study of response to subunit inactivated influenza vaccine. From the RT-PCR reads, TCRdb called clonotypes with MiXCR, one entry per CDR3 protein. The data hold more than 450,000 distinct CDR3 sequences, with about 8% observed a single time. This specimen consisted of PBMCs from blood, obtained 23 to 25 months after vaccination. These receptors all come from a man between 50 and 70 years old who received an inactivated influenza vaccine.

This clonotype was detected many times. The chain carries TRBV11-2 and TRBJ1-6; a weak D match, TRBD1 (5 bases). The CDR3 is 14 amino acids. Deletions cut 0 bases from V and 9 bases from J, with 9 bases between. Germline V gene sequence: CDR1 SGHAT, CDR2 FQNNGV. CDR3 amino acids: CASSLEGGISPLHF. The CDR3 bases are TGTGCCAGCAGCTTAGAGGGGGGGATTTCACCCCTCCACTTT. Based on the CDR3 plus reference TRBV11-2 and TRBJ1-6, the full variable domain is EAGVAQSPRYKIIEKRQSVAFWCNPISGHATLYWYQQILGQGPKLLIQFQNNGVVDDSQLPKDRFSAERLKGVDSTLKIQPAKLEDSAVYLCASSLEGGISPLHFGNGTRLTVT.

This clonotype was recorded at least ten times. DNA for the CDR3: TGTGCCAGCAGCTTGGCTTCCCTCTCCTACGAGCAGTACTTC. Translated: CASSLASLSYEQYF. The gene calls are TRBV5-5 and TRBJ2-7; D gene unclear. Between the trimmed V and J ends, which lost 0 bases and 0 bases, there was a span of 7 bases. Germline assignment: CDR1 SGHKS and CDR2 YYEKEE (reference sequence). The CDR3 has 14 amino acids.

This clonotype has only one observation. The J gene is TRBJ2-1, the V gene TRBV6-5; the match to TRBD1 covers 9 bases. J gave up 7 bases and V 2 bases, and 6 bases lay outside the gene matches. The CDR3 covers 15 residues. Germline CDR1 and CDR2: MNHEY and SVGAGI. The CDR3: CASSYPGTGHNEQFF. In DNA, the CDR3 is TGTGCCAGCAGTTACCCAGGGACAGGGCATAATGAGCAGTTCTTC.

V usage is TRBV12-3 or TRBV12-4 and J usage is TRBJ2-1; 7 nucleotides agree with TRBD1. The V and J ends lost 6 bases and 4 bases, in that order; junction bases with no gene match: 9. There are 15 residues in the CDR3. The CDR3 DNA sequence: TGTGCCAGCAGGAGGACAGGCAGAATTTACAATGAGCAGTTCTTC. Translating gives CASRRTGRIYNEQFF.

This clonotype has a handful of counts. V gene TRBV20-1 combines with J gene TRBJ2-4, with TRBD1 matching 9 bases. Germline CDR1 DFQATT, CDR2 SNEGSKA (reference sequence). V dropped 3 bases and J dropped 8; count of bases not matched to a gene: 5. The CDR3 sequence is 13 residues long. Here the CDR3 DNA reads TGCAGTGCTAGCACAGGGGGCATGGACATTCAGTACTTC. Translating it yields CSASTGGMDIQYF.

This clonotype was seen more than once but under ten times. The chain combines TRBV10-2 with TRBJ2-1; D perhaps matches TRBD2 (5 bases). This CDR3 has 13 residues. V was trimmed by 5 bases and J by 9 bases, leaving 14 bases between them. Germline CDR1 is WSHSY and CDR2 is SAAADI. This CDR3 is CASSFEGTAEQFF. The DNA for the CDR3 is TGCGCCAGCAGTTTTGAGGGAACGGCTGAGCAGTTCTTC.

The table lists this clonotype with a few counts. J is TRBJ1-6 and V is TRBV6-5; the match to TRBD1 covers 9 bases. CDR1 is MNHEY, CDR2 SVGAGI, per germline. Trimming took 2 bases from V and 13 from J; bases not matched to a gene: 9. This CDR3 has 15 residues. The CDR3, as DNA: TGTGCCAGCAGTTACACGGGACAGGGTTTAGGTCCCCTCCACTTT. This encodes CASSYTGQGLGPLHF.

To note about this clonotype: Lacking the conserved final phenylalanine or tryptophan, this CDR3 likely reflects a read error. The limits of the CDR3 on the DNA are not certain, so only TCRdb's listed CDR3 is given. The chain employs TRBV30 and TRBJ1-1; TRBD1 is taken as the D call from the table, unchecked against the DNA. Including both end residues, the CDR3 is 12 amino acids long. The germline V gene encodes CDR1 GTSNPN and CDR2 SVGIG (reference sequence). This chain's CDR3 is CAWSIISGWGLI.

This clonotype was observed a handful of times. The chain has TRBV24-1 and TRBJ2-5, with 7 bases that match TRBD1. Germline-derived CDR1 and CDR2 are KGHDR and SFDVKD. The CDR3 totals 15 residues. The trim removed 0 bases at V and 5 bases at J, leaving 5 bases unmatched. CDR3 residues: CATSDLRGGGETQYF. The CDR3 region has the DNA TGTGCCACCAGTGATTTGAGAGGGGGCGGGGAGACCCAGTACTTC.

Ten or more counts support this clonotype. The chain has TRBV20-1 and TRBJ1-6; 8 nucleotides agree with TRBD1. The CDR3 runs to 14 residues. From germline, CDR1 is DFQATT and CDR2 SNEGSKA (reference sequence). Trimming at V came to 4 bases and at J to 6 bases, leaving 5 bases not matched to a gene. The CDR3 spells CSAMQGAGNSPLHF. As DNA, the CDR3 is TGCAGTGCTATGCAGGGGGCCGGTAATTCACCCCTCCACTTT.

As concerns this clonotype: Mismatch with germline at one junction end may stem from a read error. The chain has TRBV12-3 or TRBV12-4 and TRBJ2-5, with 9 bases fitting TRBD2. This CDR3 region has 16 residues. The CDR3 DNA reads as TGTGCCAGCAGTCCCCGACTAGCGGAAGCCCAAGAGGCCCAGTACTTC. It codes for CASSPRLAEAQEAQYF.

The chain recombines TRBV30 with TRBJ1-5, with D perhaps matching TRBD1 (5 bases). Trimming stripped 1 base from V and 2 bases from J, with 9 bases between. The germline V gene has CDR1 GTSNPN and CDR2 SVGIG (reference sequence). The CDR3 sequence is 14 residues long. The CDR3 sequence is CAWSAAGGNQPQHF. The CDR3 nucleotides are TGTGCCTGGAGTGCTGCGGGGGGCAATCAGCCCCAGCATTTT.

This clonotype was found a few times. The rearrangement joins TRBV4-1 to TRBJ1-1; no firm D call. Germline CDR1 and CDR2: MGHRA and YSYEKL. CDR3 length: 13 amino acids. V was clipped by 8 bases and J by 8 bases, with 18 bases between them. As DNA, the CDR3 is TGCGCCAGCGGGGTGCTGGCCTACGGAGAAGCTTTCTTT. It translates to CASGVLAYGEAFF.

The V call is TRBV5-1, the J call TRBJ2-3, with 10 bases identical to TRBD1. The CDR3 contains 16 residues. The germline gives CDR1 SGHRS, CDR2 YFSETQ. V dropped 4 bases and J dropped 4; count of bases not matched to a gene: 9. The CDR3 DNA is TGCGCCAGCAGCGAAGGGACAGGGGCGTTGGCAGATACGCAGTATTTT. Translated, it gives CASSEGTGALADTQYF.

This clonotype was seen repeatedly, ten times or more. The DNA of the CDR3 is TGCAGCGTCCGCGAACAGGGGAACACTGAAGCTTTCTTT. Its translation is CSVREQGNTEAFF. J is TRBJ1-1 and V is TRBV29-1; D is perhaps TRBD1 (6 bases). Trimming removed 6 bases from V and 1 base from J, with 12 bases in between. The CDR3 extends over 13 amino acids. Germline V gene sequence: CDR1 SQVTM, CDR2 ANQGSEA.

This clonotype was observed a few times. The gene calls are TRBV28 and TRBJ2-1; 7 bases align to TRBD1. This CDR3 spans 16 amino acids. The germline V gene has CDR1 MDHEN and CDR2 SYDVKM. Losses at the gene ends were 7 bases for V and 1 base for J; bases not matched to a gene: 10. CDR3 region: CASTSTGAYSYNEQFF. CDR3 DNA: TGTGCCAGCACATCCACAGGGGCTTATTCCTACAATGAGCAGTTCTTC. Filled out from reference TRBV28 and TRBJ2-1, the complete variable domain reads DVKVTQSSRYLVKRTGEKVFLECVQDMDHENMFWYRQDPGLGLRLIYFSYDVKMKEKGDIPEGYSVSREKKERFSLILESASTNQTSMYLCASTSTGAYSYNEQFFGPGTRLTVL.

A few counts support this clonotype. The chain is built from TRBV2 and TRBJ2-7; tentatively, D is TRBD2 (6 bases). This CDR3 is built from 11 residues. Trimming took 3 bases from V and 6 from J, leaving 6 bases between them. CDR1 is SNHLY and CDR2 is FYNNEI in the germline V gene. The CDR3 here is CASSEGGEQYF. The CDR3 DNA sequence: TGTGCCAGCAGTGAGGGAGGCGAGCAGTACTTC.

In DNA, the CDR3 is TGTGCCAGCAGTAAGGGACTAGCGGGAAGGTCCTACAATGAGCAGTTCTTC. Amino acids: CASSKGLAGRSYNEQFF. V is TRBV27 and J is TRBJ2-1; 13 bases fit TRBD2. In germline, CDR1 is MNHEY, CDR2 SMNVEV (reference sequence). The CDR3 runs 17 residues. J was trimmed by 1 base and V by 5 bases; bases with no gene match: 5.

This chain links TRBV7-9 with TRBJ2-1; 8 bases agree with TRBD2. The V gene end was trimmed by 5 bases and the J gene end by 6 bases; junction bases not matched to a gene: 6. The CDR3 sequence is 14 residues long. Germline assignment: CDR1 SEHNR and CDR2 FQNEAQ (reference sequence). In nucleotides, the CDR3 is TGTGCCAGCAGCCTCTCAACTAGCGGCAATGAGCAGTTCTTC. Protein sequence: CASSLSTSGNEQFF.

The gene calls are TRBV25-1 and TRBJ1-5, with D uncertain. The CDR3 has 10 amino acids. Germline V CDR1 and CDR2: MGHDK, SYGVNS. V dropped 9 bases and J dropped 7 bases, with 7 bases sitting between them. DNA for the CDR3: TGTGCCAGTATACTACAGCCCCAGCATTTT. Translating gives CASILQPQHF.

This clonotype was picked up many times. A junction boundary mismatches the germline segment, possibly from a read error. The rearrangement joins TRBV12-3 or TRBV12-4 to TRBJ2-1, with 11 bases lining up with TRBD2. The CDR3 runs 15 residues. As DNA, the CDR3 is TGTGCCAGCAGTCTAGCGGGGGGCTGGGGGAATGAGCAGTTCTTC. It is translated as CASSLAGGWGNEQFF.

J is TRBJ2-2 and V is TRBV19; tentatively, D is TRBD2 (6 bases). Germline V gene sequence: CDR1 LNHDA, CDR2 SQIVND (reference sequence). V lost 9 bases, J lost 3 bases, and 14 bases lay in between. The CDR3 sequence is 14 residues long. The CDR3 nucleotides are TGTGCCAGCACGCGGGAACGGTACACCGGGGAGCTGTTTTTT. This translates into CASTRERYTGELFF.

This sequence joins TRBV4-3 and TRBJ2-1; 9 bases line up with TRBD2. CDR1 and CDR2 (germline): LGHNA, YSLEER. V gave up 1 base and J gave up 4 bases; unmatched junction bases: 5. The CDR3 is made up of 16 amino acids. The CDR3 reads CASSQGSLAGYNEQFF. CDR3 nucleotides: TGCGCCAGCAGCCAAGGGTCCCTAGCGGGGTACAATGAGCAGTTCTTC.

This clonotype has a count of ten or more. The gene calls are TRBV5-1 and TRBJ1-4, with 8 positions matching TRBD1. J was trimmed by 6 bases and V by 4 bases; bases with no gene match: 5. The CDR3 totals 14 residues. Germline V gene data show CDR1 as SGHRS and CDR2 as YFSETQ. The CDR3 DNA sequence: TGCGCCAGCAGCGACGGACAGGGCTATGAAAAACTGTTTTTT. The encoded protein is CASSDGQGYEKLFF.

This clonotype was seen a few times. The rearrangement uses TRBV18 and TRBJ2-3, with 8 positions matching TRBD2. The CDR3 contains 16 residues. From germline, CDR1 is KGHSH and CDR2 LQKENI. After removal of 2 bases from V and 3 bases from J, the junction contained 7 bases not matched to a gene. CDR3: CASSPARAGGTDTQYF. CDR3 bases: TGTGCCAGCTCACCAGCCCGCGCGGGAGGAACAGATACGCAGTATTTT. Looking up the rest from reference TRBV18 and TRBJ2-3 gives the full variable domain: NAGVMQNPRHLVRRRGQEARLRCSPMKGHSHVYWYRQLPEEGLKFMVYLQKENIIDESGMPKERFSAEFPKEGPSILRIQQVVRGDSAAYFCASSPARAGGTDTQYFGPGTRLTVL.

This clonotype came up many times. The J gene is TRBJ2-7, the V gene TRBV12-3 or TRBV12-4, with D unresolved. The CDR3 consists of 13 residues. V dropped 6 bases and J dropped 3 bases, with 12 bases sitting between them. CDR3 sequence: CASSRLLNYEQYF. The CDR3 DNA is TGTGCCAGCAGCCGCCTCCTTAACTACGAGCAGTACTTC.

This sequence joins TRBV9 and TRBJ1-4; tentative D call: TRBD1 (6 bases). Trimming pared 4 bases from V and 5 bases from J, leaving 15 bases between. CDR3 length equals 15 residues. Per germline, CDR1 SGDLS and CDR2 YYNGEE. The CDR3 nucleotides read TGTGCCAGCAGCCTTACGGGGGCTTCCAATGAAAAACTGTTTTTT. Protein: CASSLTGASNEKLFF.